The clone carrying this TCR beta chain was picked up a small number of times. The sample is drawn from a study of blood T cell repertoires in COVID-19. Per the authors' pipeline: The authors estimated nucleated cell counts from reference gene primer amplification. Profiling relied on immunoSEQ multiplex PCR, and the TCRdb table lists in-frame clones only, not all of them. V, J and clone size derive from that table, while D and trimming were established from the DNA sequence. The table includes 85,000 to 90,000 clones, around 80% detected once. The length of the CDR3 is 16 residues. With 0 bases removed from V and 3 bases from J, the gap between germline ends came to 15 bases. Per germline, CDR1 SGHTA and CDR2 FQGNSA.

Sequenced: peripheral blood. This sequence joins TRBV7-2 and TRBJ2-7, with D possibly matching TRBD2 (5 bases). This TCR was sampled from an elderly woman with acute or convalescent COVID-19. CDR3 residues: CASSLALHPRDYEQYF. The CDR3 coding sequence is TGTGCCAGCAGCTTAGCGCTCCACCCGAGGGACTACGAGCAGTACTTC. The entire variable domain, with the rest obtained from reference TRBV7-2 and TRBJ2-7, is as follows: GAGVSQSPSNKVTEKGKDVELRCDPISGHTALYWYRQSLGQGLEFLIYFQGNSAPDKSGLPSDRFSAERTGGSVSTLTIQRTQQEDSAVYLCASSLALHPRDYEQYFGPGTRLTVT.